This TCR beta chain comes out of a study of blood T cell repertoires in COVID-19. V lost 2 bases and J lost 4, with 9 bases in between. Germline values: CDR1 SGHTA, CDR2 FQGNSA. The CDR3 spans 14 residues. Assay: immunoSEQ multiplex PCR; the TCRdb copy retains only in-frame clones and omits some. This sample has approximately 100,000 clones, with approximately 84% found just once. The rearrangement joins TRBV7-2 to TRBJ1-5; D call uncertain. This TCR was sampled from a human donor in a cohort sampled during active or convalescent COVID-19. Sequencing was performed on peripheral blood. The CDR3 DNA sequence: TGTGCCAGCAGCTTATGGGCAGCTAATCAGCCCCAGCATTTT. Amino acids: CASSLWAANQPQHF.